This TCR beta chain was profiled in a study of cytomegalovirus exposure and HLA in healthy donors. Findings and caveats of the study: Sequencing likely produced, as an artifact, a cluster of highly shared sequence variants.

Healthy donors of bone marrow made up the group. A word on this clone: Its antigen remains unidentified.

The germline V gene encodes CDR1 MDHEN and CDR2 SYDVKM. The CDR3 loop spans 13 amino acids. Both 60 Vbeta primers and 13 Jbeta primers went into the PCR. TCRdb keeps only in-frame clones here, not all; method: immunoSEQ multiplex PCR. Here the sample spans 130,000 to 150,000 clones, approximately 80% being singletons. J is TRBJ2-7 and V is TRBV28; D is ambiguous. The sequence was collected from a male donor in good health and CMV-seronegative. Sequencing was carried out using PBMCs. The CDR3 reads CAIGGRFSYEQYF. CDR3 in DNA: TGTGCTATTGGTGGGCGTTTCTCCTACGAGCAGTACTTC.